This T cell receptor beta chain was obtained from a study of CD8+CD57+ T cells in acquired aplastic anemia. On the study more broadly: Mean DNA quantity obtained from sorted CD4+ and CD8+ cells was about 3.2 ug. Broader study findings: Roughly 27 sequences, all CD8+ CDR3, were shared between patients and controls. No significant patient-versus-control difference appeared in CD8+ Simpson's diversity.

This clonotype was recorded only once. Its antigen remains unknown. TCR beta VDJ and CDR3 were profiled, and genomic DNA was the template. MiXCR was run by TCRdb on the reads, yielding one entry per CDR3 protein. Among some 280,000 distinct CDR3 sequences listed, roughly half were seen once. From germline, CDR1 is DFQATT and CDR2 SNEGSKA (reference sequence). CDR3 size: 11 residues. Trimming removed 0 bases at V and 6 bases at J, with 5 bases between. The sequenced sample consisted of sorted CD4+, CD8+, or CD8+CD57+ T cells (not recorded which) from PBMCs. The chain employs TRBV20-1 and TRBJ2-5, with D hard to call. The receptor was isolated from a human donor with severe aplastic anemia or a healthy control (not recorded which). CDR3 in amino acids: CSARDHKTQYF. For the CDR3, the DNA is TGCAGTGCTAGAGACCATAAGACCCAGTACTTC.